This TCR beta chain was sequenced in a study of shared clonotypes between healthy human individuals. In the case of this clone: Its antigen remains unidentified.

From germline, CDR1 is SGHVS and CDR2 FQNEAQ. There are 16 residues in the CDR3. The V and J ends lost 3 bases and 6 bases, in that order; junction bases with no gene match: 3. The deep-level immunoSEQ assay was used. The genomic DNA of each subset was split evenly across several immunoSEQ plates. Clones were sequenced by immunoSEQ multiplex PCR, and TCRdb holds only the in-frame ones, with some missing. Of approximately 1.1 million clones listed, around 78% were seen once; the top ten hold more than 0.45%. General observations from the study: Incompleteness in sorted-subset sequencing, despite large depth, was shown by rarefaction. The represented genetic and exposure-history diversity was limited by the small number of donors.

The TCR sequence derives from a man younger than 35 in good health. Some clones in this sample may be carry-over from other donors' samples. The sample comprised memory CD4+ T cells from PBMCs. Subset defined: CD45RA-negative fraction. V and J are TRBV7-8 and TRBJ2-2; 14 nucleotides agree with TRBD2. The CDR3: CASSLGTSGRAGELFF. The DNA of the CDR3 is TGTGCCAGCAGCTTGGGGACTAGCGGGAGAGCCGGGGAGCTGTTTTTT. Variable domain in full (rest from reference TRBV7-8 and TRBJ2-2): GAGVSQSPRYKVAKRGQDVALRCDPISGHVSLFWYQQALGQGPEFLTYFQNEAQLDKSGLPSDRFFAERPEGSVSTLKIQRTQQEDSAVYLCASSLGTSGRAGELFFGEGSRLTVL.